This TCR beta chain derives from a study of CD8+ T cells in alopecia areata. In the study overall: Treated patients swallowed 5 to 10 mg of oral tofacitinib twice daily. General study points: Higher clonality was seen in lesional scalp than in normal scalp, especially in alopecia totalis/universalis.

In this sample, this clone turned up a few times. Its antigen is unidentified. The study team obtained lesional scalp punch biopsies and peripheral blood from alopecia areata patients. Per the germline V gene, CDR1 is MGHDK and CDR2 is SYGVNS. The V end was cut by 8 bases, the J end by 0 bases, with 16 bases between. The length of the CDR3 is 15 residues. After isolation, RNA underwent reverse transcription to generate cDNA as the sequencing template. Data came from immunoSEQ multiplex PCR; TCRdb stores just in-frame clones and leaves some out. Among some 180,000 clones listed, roughly 65% were seen once.

The clonotype was recovered from a human donor with alopecia areata. This material consisted of CD4+ T cells sorted from blood, taken at week 0. The chain couples TRBV25-1 to TRBJ1-1; D is possibly TRBD1 (5 bases). As DNA, the CDR3 is TGTGCCAGCCGCACCCCGGGACGGATGAACACTGAAGCTTTCTTT. Its translation: CASRTPGRMNTEAFF. The variable domain in full, with the rest retrieved from reference TRBV25-1 and TRBJ1-1, is EADIYQTPRYLVIGTGKKITLECSQTMGHDKMYWYQQDPGMELHLIHYSYGVNSTEKGDLSSESTVSRIRTEHFPLTLESARPSHTSQYLCASRTPGRMNTEAFFGQGTRLTVV.